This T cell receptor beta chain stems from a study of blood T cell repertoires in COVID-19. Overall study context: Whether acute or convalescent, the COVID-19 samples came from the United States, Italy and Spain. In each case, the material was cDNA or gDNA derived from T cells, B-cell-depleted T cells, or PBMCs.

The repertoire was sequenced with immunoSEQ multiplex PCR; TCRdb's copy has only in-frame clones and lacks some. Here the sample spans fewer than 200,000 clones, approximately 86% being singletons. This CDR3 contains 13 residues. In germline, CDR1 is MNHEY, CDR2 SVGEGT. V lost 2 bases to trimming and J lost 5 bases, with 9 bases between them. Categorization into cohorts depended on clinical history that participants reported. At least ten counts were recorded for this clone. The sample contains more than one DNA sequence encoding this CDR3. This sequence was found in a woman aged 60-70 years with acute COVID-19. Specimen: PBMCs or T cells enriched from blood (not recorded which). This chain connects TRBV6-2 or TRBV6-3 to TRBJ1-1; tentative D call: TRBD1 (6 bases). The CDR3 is CASSYRGGTEAFF. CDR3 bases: TGTGCCAGCAGTTACAGGGGGGGAACTGAAGCTTTCTTT.